These 32 T cell receptor beta chains share one sample of origin, sequenced in a study of cytomegalovirus exposure and HLA in healthy donors. PCR was performed using 60 Vbeta and 13 Jbeta primers. Some clones are missing from TCRdb's copy, which holds only in-frame ones; the method was immunoSEQ multiplex PCR. The profile shows some 250,000 clones, about 81% of them singletons. The source material was PBMCs. These receptors originate from a woman aged 40 to 49 in good health and CMV-seropositive.

The V call is TRBV25-1, the J call TRBJ2-5, with 10 bases that match TRBD1. V shed 6 bases, J shed 1 base, and the junction held 2 bases outside the gene matches. The CDR3 runs 14 residues. CDR1 and CDR2 (germline): MGHDK, SYGVNS. The CDR3 DNA reads TGTGCCAGCAGACGGACAGGGGGCCAAGAGACCCAGTACTTC. Protein product: CASRRTGGQETQYF.

The chain is built from TRBV2 and TRBJ1-5; a weak D match, TRBD1 (6 bases). The germline gives CDR1 SNHLY, CDR2 FYNNEI. The CDR3 spans 14 residues. Trimming removed 6 bases at V and 3 bases at J, with 12 bases between. The CDR3 nucleotides read TGTGCCAGCAGCGTACAGGGCCTCAATCAGCCCCAGCATTTT. Translated: CASSVQGLNQPQHF.

This chain joins TRBV6-5 and TRBJ2-7, with D tentatively TRBD2 (7 bases). The V end was cut by 8 bases, the J end by 5 bases, with 19 bases between. From germline, CDR1 is MNHEY and CDR2 SVGAGI. The CDR3 is 14 amino acids. The CDR3 spells CASALRGGGDEQYF. CDR3 nucleotides: TGTGCCAGCGCCCTTCGAGGGGGGGGCGACGAGCAGTACTTC.

This clone turned up a few times. The chain is built from TRBV6-1 and TRBJ2-1, with TRBD2 matching 9 bases. This CDR3 has 17 residues. J gave up 6 bases and V 8 bases, and 17 bases lay outside the gene matches. Per germline, CDR1 MNHNS and CDR2 SASEGT. Written as DNA, the CDR3 is TGTGCCAGCGGTCAAGGGAGCGGGGGGCCCTTTGGCAATGAGCAGTTCTTC. Its protein product is CASGQGSGGPFGNEQFF.

This clone was observed a handful of times. The chain links TRBV6-5 to TRBJ1-4, with D perhaps matching TRBD1 (6 bases). Germline CDR1 reads MNHEY; CDR2 reads SVGAGI. With 6 bases removed from V and 3 bases from J, the gap between germline ends came to 11 bases. This CDR3 is built from 14 residues. The CDR3 nucleotides read TGTGCCAGCAGCCAGGGGAGGGCTAATGAAAAACTGTTTTTT. Translated: CASSQGRANEKLFF.

The V and J genes are TRBV15 and TRBJ1-5; D is possibly TRBD1 (5 bases). V gave up 0 bases and J gave up 9 bases, with 12 bases separating them. This CDR3 is 14 amino acids long. The germline V gene encodes CDR1 LNHNV and CDR2 YYDKDF (reference sequence). The CDR3 is CATSREIGVGPQHF. The CDR3 nucleotides read TGTGCCACCAGCAGAGAGATAGGGGTAGGGCCCCAGCATTTT.

This clone was seen only a few times. The chain couples TRBV4-2 to TRBJ2-7; TRBD1 aligns across 8 bases. There are 15 residues in the CDR3. Trimming at V came to 4 bases and at J to 0 bases, leaving 5 bases not matched to a gene. The V gene's germline CDR1 is LGHNA and CDR2 YNFKEQ. As DNA, the CDR3 is TGTGCCAGCAGCCGATGGGACAGGCCCTCCTACGAGCAGTACTTC. Its protein is CASSRWDRPSYEQYF.

CDR3 in DNA: TGTGCCAGCCGAACGACAGGGGAATCGTACGAGCAGTACTTC. Its translation is CASRTTGESYEQYF. This chain connects TRBV19 to TRBJ2-7; 8 bases align to TRBD1. Germline V gene sequence: CDR1 LNHDA, CDR2 SQIVND (reference sequence). The CDR3 consists of 14 residues. The ends lost 9 bases at V and 4 bases at J; junction bases unmatched: 11.

This chain uses TRBV30 with TRBJ1-5; D might be TRBD1 (6 bases). Germline CDR1 and CDR2: GTSNPN and SVGIG (reference sequence). V was trimmed by 3 bases and J by 7 bases, leaving 13 bases between them. This CDR3 has 13 residues. The CDR3 sequence is CAWSIKGDQPQHF. The CDR3 DNA reads TGTGCCTGGAGCATTAAGGGGGACCAGCCCCAGCATTTT.

J is TRBJ2-1 and V is TRBV5-1; 9 bases line up with TRBD2. The CDR3 extends over 15 amino acids. Per germline, CDR1 SGHRS and CDR2 YFSETQ. Trimming cost V 7 bases and J 10 bases; bases outside gene matches: 15. This CDR3 reads CASGEAGGSLREQFF. For the CDR3, the DNA is TGCGCCAGCGGGGAAGCGGGAGGCTCCCTGAGGGAGCAGTTCTTC.

This clone was observed a handful of times. The genes are TRBV10-2 and TRBJ2-1; a possible D gene is TRBD1 (5 bases). The CDR3 consists of 16 residues. CDR1 is WSHSY and CDR2 is SAAADI in the germline V gene. Trimming removed 2 bases at V and 0 bases at J, with 11 bases between. The CDR3 loop is CASSEGYRSSYNEQFF. CDR3 coding DNA: TGCGCCAGCAGTGAGGGATACAGGAGCTCCTACAATGAGCAGTTCTTC.

The gene calls are TRBV4-2 and TRBJ1-3; 7 bases match TRBD1. V lost 0 bases and J lost 4; bases outside the gene matches: 9. Germline V gene data show CDR1 as LGHNA and CDR2 as YNFKEQ. The CDR3 sequence is 17 residues long. The CDR3 sequence: CASSQEIPTGSGNTIYF. The CDR3 bases are TGTGCCAGCAGCCAAGAAATACCGACAGGGTCAGGAAACACCATATATTTT.

This chain joins TRBV7-2 and TRBJ2-7; 10 nucleotides align to TRBD2. Germline-derived CDR1 and CDR2 are SGHTA and FQGNSA. V lost 5 bases and J lost 1; bases outside the gene matches: 5. The CDR3 has 15 amino acids. CDR3 DNA: TGTGCCAGCAGCACACAAGCGGGGGGGTCCTACGAGCAGTACTTC. Translation gives CASSTQAGGSYEQYF.

CDR3 amino acids: CAIGGGGQETQYF. CDR3 nucleotides: TGTGCCATCGGAGGGGGGGGCCAAGAGACCCAGTACTTC. The chain joins TRBV10-3 to TRBJ2-5; a possible D gene is TRBD2 (7 bases). CDR1 and CDR2 from the germline V gene are ENHRY and SYGVKD. V was trimmed by 8 bases and J by 1 base, leaving 11 bases between them. The CDR3 is made up of 13 amino acids.

This chain uses TRBV11-2 with TRBJ1-4; D not resolved. CDR1 and CDR2 from the germline V gene are SGHAT and FQNNGV. The V end lost 5 bases, the J end lost 8 bases, and 21 bases lay between the germline ends. This CDR3 has 16 amino acids. In DNA form, the CDR3 reads TGTGCCAGCAGCGCTTACATTGGCGCAGGCGGGGAAAAACTGTTTTTT. Translated: CASSAYIGAGGEKLFF.

The V gene is TRBV7-6, the J gene TRBJ1-1; TRBD1 matches at 7 bases. V was clipped by 4 bases and J by 1 base; unmatched bases: 15. The germline V gene encodes CDR1 SGHVS and CDR2 FNYEAQ. The CDR3 covers 18 residues. CDR3 residues: CASSSSVRGRKGNTEAFF. The CDR3 nucleotides read TGTGCCAGCAGCTCCTCTGTTAGGGGGCGCAAAGGGAACACTGAAGCTTTCTTT. The full variable domain, completed using reference TRBV7-6 and TRBJ1-1, is GAGVSQSPRYKVTKRGQDVALRCDPISGHVSLYWYRQALGQGPEFLTYFNYEAQQDKSGLPNDRFSAERPEGSISTLTIQRTEQRDSAMYRCASSSSVRGRKGNTEAFFGQGTRLTVV.

Turning to this clone: Within the sample, other DNA sequences also encode this same CDR3. This chain uses TRBV7-3 with TRBJ2-1, with 9 bases aligning to TRBD2. The J segment lost 6 bases and the V segment lost 5 bases, leaving 5 bases of the junction unmatched. Germline V gene data show CDR1 as SGHTA and CDR2 as FQGTGA. This CDR3 comprises 14 residues. CDR3 protein: CASSPGLARNEQFF. In nucleotides, the CDR3 is TGTGCCAGCAGCCCAGGACTAGCGCGCAATGAGCAGTTCTTC.

The J gene is TRBJ2-2, the V gene TRBV11-3; perhaps TRBD1 as D (5 bases). Germline CDR1 reads SGHNT; CDR2 reads YENEEA. The germline V and J ends were trimmed by 4 bases and 6 bases, with 12 bases remaining between them. There are 14 residues in the CDR3. In nucleotides, the CDR3 is TGTGCCAGCAGCTCCTTCAGGGTAGCCGGGGAGCTGTTTTTT. Translation: CASSSFRVAGELFF.

The chain carries TRBV5-6 and TRBJ1-2; 7 bases align to TRBD1. Germline V CDR1 and CDR2: SGHDT, YYEEEE. Trimming cost V 4 bases and J 0 bases; bases outside gene matches: 15. CDR3 size: 18 residues. The CDR3 is CASSIGPGQTYANYGYTF. In DNA, the CDR3 is TGTGCCAGCAGCATCGGACCGGGACAGACATACGCTAACTATGGCTACACCTTC.

The V call is TRBV25-1, the J call TRBJ2-1; D not certain. In germline, CDR1 is MGHDK, CDR2 SYGVNS. The CDR3 runs 15 residues. V was shortened by 2 bases and J by 1 base, with 9 bases between the two germline ends. CDR3: CASSETPQSYNEQFF. The CDR3, as DNA: TGTGCCAGCAGTGAAACCCCCCAGTCCTACAATGAGCAGTTCTTC.

This sequence joins TRBV9 and TRBJ2-3; 12 bases fit TRBD2. The ends lost 0 bases at V and 6 bases at J; junction bases unmatched: 11. The CDR3 length is 18 residues. The V gene's germline CDR1 is SGDLS and CDR2 YYNGEE. CDR3 bases: TGTGCCAGCAGCGTAGTGGCGACTAGCGGGAGTTCTTTTGATACGCAGTATTTT. It specifies CASSVVATSGSSFDTQYF.

The V gene is TRBV19, the J gene TRBJ1-4, with D maybe TRBD1 (6 bases). V was clipped by 6 bases and J by 4 bases, with 12 bases between them. The CDR3 sequence is 14 residues long. Germline CDR1 reads LNHDA; CDR2 reads SQIVND (reference sequence). The CDR3 here is CASRSTGYNEKLFF. In DNA, the CDR3 is TGTGCCAGTAGATCGACAGGTTATAATGAAAAACTGTTTTTT.

The V gene is TRBV9, the J gene TRBJ2-7, with 9 bases lining up with TRBD1. Germline trimming cut 3 bases from V and 8 bases from J; bases unmatched to any gene: 15. There are 16 residues in the CDR3. Germline CDR1 reads SGDLS; CDR2 reads YYNGEE. CDR3 DNA: TGTGCCAGCAGCGGCGCCGGGACAGGGTTTATCGCGAAGCAGTACTTC. It codes for CASSGAGTGFIAKQYF.

This clone was observed a single time. This chain joins TRBV5-6 and TRBJ2-3; 7 nucleotides align to TRBD1. The CDR3 has 15 residues. CDR1 and CDR2 (germline): SGHDT, YYEEEE. J gave up 2 bases and V 1 base, and 4 bases lay outside the gene matches. The CDR3 coding sequence is TGTGCCAGCAGCTTGACCAGGGGGTCCACAGATACGCAGTATTTT. Amino acid sequence: CASSLTRGSTDTQYF.

The chain joins TRBV18 to TRBJ2-1, with TRBD2 identical over 7 bases. CDR1 and CDR2 from the germline V gene are KGHSH and LQKENI. V lost 2 bases and J lost 5; bases outside the gene matches: 9. CDR3 length equals 16 residues. CDR3: CASSPFDSGLNNEQFF. CDR3 bases: TGTGCCAGCTCACCATTTGATAGCGGGCTTAACAATGAGCAGTTCTTC.

The chain has TRBV2 and TRBJ1-1; 9 bases are shared with TRBD1. Per germline, CDR1 SNHLY and CDR2 FYNNEI. The CDR3 is made up of 16 amino acids. V gave up 6 bases and J gave up 3 bases; unmatched junction bases: 11. As DNA, the CDR3 is TGTGCCAGCAGAGCAGTTACAGGGGGCCGGTACACTGAAGCTTTCTTT. Its protein is CASRAVTGGRYTEAFF.

The rearrangement links TRBV5-1 to TRBJ2-1, with TRBD2 matching over 13 bases. In germline, CDR1 is SGHRS, CDR2 YFSETQ. The CDR3 is 16 residues long. The V segment lost 3 bases and the J segment 9 bases; nucleotides outside the gene matches: 9. The CDR3 DNA sequence: TGCGCCAGCAGCTGGAGGACTAGCGGGAGAAAGGGTGAGCAGTTCTTC. Protein product: CASSWRTSGRKGEQFF.

The sample holds a few counts of this clone. This chain connects TRBV27 to TRBJ1-6; D remains ambiguous. Germline CDR1 is MNHEY and CDR2 is SMNVEV (reference sequence). Trimming shortened V by 7 bases and J by 0 bases, and 13 bases separated the two germline ends. This CDR3 has 16 amino acids. CDR3 sequence (DNA): TGTGCCAGCAACCGAGGCCCTGTCTCCTATAATTCACCCCTCCACTTT. It codes for CASNRGPVSYNSPLHF.

The chain employs TRBV5-6 and TRBJ1-1; D possibly corresponds to TRBD1 (6 bases). CDR3 length: 14 amino acids. The germline CDR1 and CDR2 sequences are SGHDT and YYEEEE. Between the trimmed V and J ends, which lost 3 bases and 1 base, there was a span of 10 bases. CDR3 nucleotide sequence: TGTGCCAGCAGCTCGGGACACCCGAACACTGAAGCTTTCTTT. Protein product: CASSSGHPNTEAFF.

The chain recombines TRBV7-9 with TRBJ2-7; TRBD1 matches 8 bases. CDR3 length: 14 amino acids. With V trimmed by 1 base and J by 7 bases, 6 bases remained unmatched. CDR1 and CDR2 (germline): SEHNR, FQNEAQ (reference sequence). The CDR3 region has the DNA TGTGCCAGCAGCTTAGGGGGACAGGCAGGAGAGCAGTACTTC. Its protein product is CASSLGGQAGEQYF.

The genes are TRBV6-5 and TRBJ1-2, with D tentatively TRBD1 (6 bases). The V end lost 4 bases, the J end lost 2 bases, and 14 bases lay between the germline ends. This CDR3 contains 15 residues. Germline-derived CDR1 and CDR2 are MNHEY and SVGAGI. CDR3 sequence: CASSFNRGGNYGYTF. The DNA of the CDR3 is TGTGCCAGCAGTTTTAATAGGGGGGGCAACTATGGCTACACCTTC.

The chain recombines TRBV5-1 with TRBJ2-7; TRBD2 aligns across 7 bases. The junction had 11 bases not matched to a gene; V was cut back by 4 bases and J by 4 bases. The CDR3 is 15 amino acids. CDR1 and CDR2 from the germline V gene are SGHRS and YFSETQ. The CDR3 region is CASSTAGGTFYEQYF. CDR3 nucleotide sequence: TGCGCCAGCAGCACGGCCGGGGGGACCTTTTACGAGCAGTACTTC. The entire variable domain, with the rest obtained from reference TRBV5-1 and TRBJ2-7, is as follows: KAGVTQTPRYLIKTRGQQVTLSCSPISGHRSVSWYQQTPGQGLQFLFEYFSETQRNKGNFPGRFSGRQFSNSRSEMNVSTLELGDSALYLCASSTAGGTFYEQYFGPGTRLTVT.